This TCR beta chain was documented in a study of T-cell reconstitution after alpha-beta-depleted transplantation in children. General observations from the study: Expanded graft clones numbering several hundred reportedly gave rise to alpha-beta T cells about two months after transplant. T-cell numbers and diversity one year post-transplant derived largely from freshly generated T cells. Surviving recipient T cells and thymic progenitors produced the high day-60 TCRbeta diversity seen in some patients.

The CDR3 has 14 amino acids. Germline V gene sequence: CDR1 SQVTM, CDR2 ANQGSEA. The library targeted TCRbeta and was prepared with unique molecular identifiers. MiXCR, run by TCRdb on the PCR reads, gives a single entry per CDR3 protein. Of 100,000 or so distinct CDR3 sequences in the sample, 23% are singletons; the top ten hold about a fifth. This clonotype was found a few times. Its antigen is unidentified. The source was PBMCs, collected before TCRalphabeta/CD19-depleted stem cell transplant. This chain connects TRBV29-1 to TRBJ2-1, with D possibly being TRBD1 (5 bases). This clonotype was obtained from a boy younger than 10 with acute lymphoblastic leukemia, due to receive a stem cell transplant. The CDR3 DNA reads as TGCACTAGGGGCTGGCTGGACTCCTACAATGAGCAGTTCTTC. Protein: CTRGWLDSYNEQFF.